The entry that follows covers one T cell receptor (beta chain) sequence. The data are from a study of beta chain features in type 1 diabetes. Since all of the isolated RNA was reverse transcribed, expressed TCRB transcripts were what got sequenced. The repertoire was sequenced with immunoSEQ multiplex PCR; TCRdb's copy has only in-frame clones and lacks some. The profile shows some 500,000 clones, over 10% of them singletons. This CDR3 contains 13 residues. Germline assignment: CDR1 SGHDT and CDR2 YYEEEE. V lost 4 bases to trimming and J lost 7 bases; unmatched junction nucleotides: 4. This TCR came from a woman under 30 in good health. Sample: naive CD4+ T cells from blood. The chain combines TRBV5-6 with TRBJ2-4, with TRBD1 matching over 8 bases. Here the CDR3 reads CASSKTGANIQYF. The CDR3 region has the DNA TGTGCCAGCAGCAAGACAGGGGCGAACATTCAGTACTTC.